This is a list of T cell receptor beta chains from one sample in a study of blood T cell repertoires in COVID-19. Method: immunoSEQ multiplex PCR; TCRdb's copy keeps in-frame clones and lacks some. Of 200,000 to 300,000 clones in the sample, about 86% were seen once. Material: peripheral blood. These receptors came from a woman of 80 years or more with acute or convalescent COVID-19. CDR3s include the opening cysteine and the closing phenylalanine or tryptophan. The order of the fields is J gene, D gene, V gene, clone size, CDR3 DNA, CDR3 protein. D genes are given only for firm matches. Expanded clones get a size class; other rows say once, few or many, or leave the size out.

>TRBJ2-2|-|TRBV6-5|many
TGTGCCAGCGGTAGGGGCTGGACCGGGGAGCTGTTTTTT
CASGRGWTGELFF
>TRBJ2-3|-|TRBV5-1|-
TGCGCCAGCAGCAACACAGGGACAGATACGCAGTATTTT
CASSNTGTDTQYF
>TRBJ1-2|TRBD1|TRBV5-1|once
TGCGCCAGCAGCTTGCGAACAGGGGATAAAAACTATGGCTACACCTTC
CASSLRTGDKNYGYTF
>TRBJ1-5|-|TRBV2|-
TGTGCCAGCAGTGAAGAGATGGGCATGAAGCAGCCCCAGCATTTT
CASSEEMGMKQPQHF
>TRBJ2-5|TRBD1|TRBV7-3|once
TGTGCCAGCAGCTTTGGGGGACAGGGACAGGGAGAGACCCAGTACTTC
CASSFGGQGQGETQYF
>TRBJ2-7|TRBD1|TRBV6-6|-
TGTGCCAGCAGTCGGGACAGCCGAGGGGGCTACGAGCAGTACTTC
CASSRDSRGGYEQYF
>TRBJ1-4|-|TRBV28|-
TGTGCCAGCAGTTCCCCTTCCAGTAATGAAAAACTGTTTTTT
CASSSPSSNEKLFF
>TRBJ1-4|-|TRBV5-6|-
TGTGCCAGCAAGATCAGGGGAGCAACTAATGAAAAACTGTTTTTT
CASKIRGATNEKLFF
>TRBJ2-7|-|TRBV21-1|few
TGTGCCAGCAGCAAAGAGGGGCCGGTGGACGAGCAGTACTTC
CASSKEGPVDEQYF
>TRBJ1-1|-|TRBV27|-
TGTGCCAGCAGTTTTTTCTCTGGTTTGTGGGGGGGGAACACTGAAGCTTTCTTT
CASSFFSGLWGGNTEAFF
>TRBJ2-4|-|TRBV19|-
TGTGCCAGTAGTCCGGTCGGGAGAGTTTCCAAAAACATTCAGTACTTC
CASSPVGRVSKNIQYF
>TRBJ1-2|-|TRBV3-1/TRBV3-2|-
TGTGCCAGCAGCCAAGATAGGTCGGGGGGAGGCTATGGCTACACCTTC
CASSQDRSGGGYGYTF
>TRBJ2-7|-|TRBV28|-
TGTGCCAGCAGTCAGGACCAGGGTCCACTTCCCTACGAGCAGTACTTC
CASSQDQGPLPYEQYF
>TRBJ1-5|-|TRBV3-1/TRBV3-2|once
TGTGCCAGCAGCCAAGGCTCACAGGGCAATCAGCCCCAGCATTTT
CASSQGSQGNQPQHF
>TRBJ2-3|TRBD2|TRBV6-4|-
TGTGCCACCTCGGCGGGGGGGGATACGCAGTATTTT
CATSAGGDTQYF
>TRBJ1-1|TRBD1|TRBV2|-
TGTGCCAGTAGGACAGGGGTCGATCTTGCGGCTTTCTTT
CASRTGVDLAAFF
>TRBJ2-5|TRBD2|TRBV5-1|-
TGCGCCAGCAGCCCCGGGACTAGCGGGGGGGCCGTTGGAGAGACCCAGTACTTC
CASSPGTSGGAVGETQYF
>TRBJ1-6|-|TRBV4-2|-
TGTGCCAGCAGCCAAGCAAGTTCAGTCCCCCCACCCCTCCACTTT
CASSQASSVPPPLHF
>TRBJ2-5|TRBD1|TRBV2|-
TGTGCCAGCAAAGGACAGGGTGAGACCCAGTACTTC
CASKGQGETQYF
>TRBJ2-5|-|TRBV6-6|-
TGTGCCAGCAGTTACCGGGGTAGAGAGACCCAGTACTTC
CASSYRGRETQYF
>TRBJ1-5|-|TRBV12-3/TRBV12-4|once
TGTGCCAGCAGCCCCAACAGGGTAGGGCCCCAGCATTTT
CASSPNRVGPQHF
>TRBJ2-5|-|TRBV9|-
TGTGCCAGCAGCGTCCGGGATCTTCAAGAGACCCAGTACTTC
CASSVRDLQETQYF
>TRBJ1-4|TRBD1|TRBV19|few
TGTGCCAGTACCACAGGGGGCCCCAATGAAAAACTGTTTTTT
CASTTGGPNEKLFF
>TRBJ1-5|-|TRBV6-5|-
TGTGCCAGCCGTACAGGGCCGGGGAGCAATCAGCCCCAGCATTTT
CASRTGPGSNQPQHF
>TRBJ1-3|TRBD1|TRBV6-5|-
TGTGCCAGCAGGGACAGGGGCTCTGGAAACACCATATATTTT
CASRDRGSGNTIYF
>TRBJ2-7|-|TRBV28|once
TGTGCCAGCAGTTTACCCGTCCTTTACGAGCAGTACTTC
CASSLPVLYEQYF
>TRBJ2-6|TRBD1|TRBV18|-
TGTGCCAGCTCATCCCGGGACAGGGTTTCCGGGGCCAACGTCCTGACTTTC
CASSSRDRVSGANVLTF
>TRBJ1-5|-|TRBV5-8|-
TGTGCCAGCAGCTGGGGGGATCAGCCCCAGCATTTT
CASSWGDQPQHF
>TRBJ1-5|TRBD1|TRBV28|-
TGTGCCAGCAGTTTATTCAGACACAGGGGCACTCAGCCCCAGCATTTT
CASSLFRHRGTQPQHF
>TRBJ2-7|TRBD2|TRBV4-1|-
TGCGCCAGCAGCATGGGGAGGGAATACGAGCAGTACTTC
CASSMGREYEQYF
>TRBJ2-2|TRBD1|TRBV6-1|few
TGTGCCAGCAGTGAAGGGGACAGGGCTGTCGGGGAGCTGTTTTTT
CASSEGDRAVGELFF
>TRBJ1-2|-|TRBV11-2|-
TGTGCCAGCAGCTCTCGTTTGGGGGCCGGCTATGGCTACACCTTC
CASSSRLGAGYGYTF
>TRBJ1-6|TRBD1|TRBV2|-
TGTGCCAGCAGTGACGGGGACAGGGGTAGTAATTCACCCCTCCACTTT
CASSDGDRGSNSPLHF
>TRBJ1-4|-|TRBV5-1|-
TGCGCCCACAGGCCGACGGATGAAAAACTGTTTTTT
CAHRPTDEKLFF
>TRBJ2-3|-|TRBV5-8|-
TGTGCCAGTGCGGGGACTAGCACAGATACGCAGTATTTT
CASAGTSTDTQYF
>TRBJ2-6|-|TRBV15|-
TGTGCCACCAGCAGAGGTGACAGTTCTGGGGCCAACGTCCTGACTTTC
CATSRGDSSGANVLTF
>TRBJ2-7|-|TRBV7-8|-
TGTGCCAGCAGCTCTCGACTCCAATCCTACGAGCAGTACTTC
CASSSRLQSYEQYF
>TRBJ2-7|-|TRBV10-3|-
TGTGCCACCTCGACAGGAGATCGCTACGAGCAGTACTTC
CATSTGDRYEQYF
>TRBJ2-3|TRBD1|TRBV11-2|-
TGTGCCAGCAGCTTAGGAGACAGGGAAACAGATACGCAGTATTTT
CASSLGDRETDTQYF
>TRBJ1-5|-|TRBV10-3|-
TGTGCCATCAGTGGGGACAACAATCAGCCCCAGCATTTT
CAISGDNNQPQHF
>TRBJ1-3|-|TRBV7-2|few
TGTGCCAGCAGTGCCGGGGGGCTCTCTGGAAACACCATATATTTT
CASSAGGLSGNTIYF
>TRBJ1-5|TRBD1|TRBV6-5|-
TGTGCCAGCAGTCGTGGGACAGATCAGCCCCAGCATTTT
CASSRGTDQPQHF
>TRBJ1-5|-|TRBV28|-
TGTGCCAGCAGTTCCGAGGTCCCGGGGTATCAGCCCCAGCATTTT
CASSSEVPGYQPQHF
>TRBJ2-5|TRBD1|TRBV3-1/TRBV3-2|-
TGTGCCAGCAGCCAAGGGACAGGGAAGGAGACCCAGTACTTC
CASSQGTGKETQYF